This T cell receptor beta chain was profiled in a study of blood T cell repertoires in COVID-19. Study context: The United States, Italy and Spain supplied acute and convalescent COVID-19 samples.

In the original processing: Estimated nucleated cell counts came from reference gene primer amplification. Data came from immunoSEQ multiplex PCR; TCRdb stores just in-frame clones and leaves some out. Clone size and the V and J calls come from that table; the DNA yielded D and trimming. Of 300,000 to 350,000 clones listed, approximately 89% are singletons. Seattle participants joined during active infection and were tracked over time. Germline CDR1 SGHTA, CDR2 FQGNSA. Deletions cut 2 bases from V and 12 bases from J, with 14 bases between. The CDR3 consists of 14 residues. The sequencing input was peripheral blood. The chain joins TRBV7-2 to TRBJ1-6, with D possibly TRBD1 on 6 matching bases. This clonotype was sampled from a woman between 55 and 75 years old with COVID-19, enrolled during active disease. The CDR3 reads CASSLIRGRKPLHF. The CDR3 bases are TGTGCCAGCAGCTTAATCAGGGGTCGGAAACCCCTCCACTTT.